One sample yielded the 11 T cell receptor beta chains listed below, sequenced in a study of blood T cell repertoires in COVID-19. Generated by immunoSEQ multiplex PCR, the TCRdb table keeps only in-frame clones and is missing some. The table has some 160,000 clones, around 87% seen once. Sequenced input: PBMCs or T cells enriched from blood (not recorded which). The receptors shown here come from a woman aged 50 to 65 who had recovered from COVID-19.

J is TRBJ2-5 and V is TRBV10-2; D ambiguous. V was pared by 7 bases and J by 3 bases, with 6 bases between. Germline CDR1 reads WSHSY; CDR2 reads SAAADI. The CDR3 has 11 amino acids. The CDR3 loop reads CASTQKETQYF. CDR3 DNA: TGCGCCAGCACTCAGAAAGAGACCCAGTACTTC.

The chain couples TRBV2 to TRBJ2-4; no definite D call. Germline-derived CDR1 and CDR2 are SNHLY and FYNNEI. This CDR3 comprises 12 residues. Trimming cost V 8 bases and J 1 base, with 6 bases left between them. The CDR3 nucleotides are TGTGCCAGCCAAGAGGCCAAAAACATTCAGTACTTC. This codes for CASQEAKNIQYF. The full variable domain, completed using reference TRBV2 and TRBJ2-4, is EPEVTQTPSHQVTQMGQEVILRCVPISNHLYFYWYRQILGQKVEFLVSFYNNEISEKSEIFDDQFSVERPDGSNFTLKIRSTKLEDSAMYFCASQEAKNIQYFGAGTRLSVL.

The rearrangement joins TRBV6-2 or TRBV6-3 to TRBJ2-7; D unclear. The ends were cut back, 5 bases at V and 0 bases at J, with 5 bases in the middle. The germline V gene encodes CDR1 MNHEY and CDR2 SVGEGT. The CDR3 spans 12 residues. CDR3 protein: CASSPHSYEQYF. The CDR3 nucleotides are TGTGCCAGCAGTCCCCACTCCTACGAGCAGTACTTC.

The CDR3 is CASSQNYEQYF. The CDR3 region has the DNA TGTGCCAGCAGTCAAAACTACGAGCAGTACTTC. The rearrangement uses TRBV6-5 and TRBJ2-7; no clear D gene. The CDR3 runs to 11 residues. Trimming took off 5 bases at V and 3 bases at J, with 5 bases between the two ends. Germline V gene data show CDR1 as MNHEY and CDR2 as SVGAGI.

The rearrangement joins TRBV29-1 to TRBJ1-4; D ambiguous. CDR3 length: 13 amino acids. CDR1 is SQVTM, CDR2 ANQGSEA, per germline. V was cut by 0 bases and J by 8 bases, with 10 bases left in between. CDR3 loop: CSVEEPGIEKLFF. The CDR3 DNA is TGCAGCGTTGAAGAACCGGGGATAGAAAAACTGTTTTTT.

The chain links TRBV7-2 to TRBJ2-1; TRBD1 aligns across 12 bases. This CDR3 is built from 15 residues. V shed 1 base, J shed 9 bases, and the junction held 4 bases outside the gene matches. Germline CDR1 reads SGHTA; CDR2 reads FQGNSA. CDR3 sequence reads: CASSLGGQGAGEQFF. CDR3 nucleotides: TGTGCCAGCAGCTTAGGGGGACAGGGGGCGGGTGAGCAGTTCTTC.

J is TRBJ1-2 and V is TRBV12-3 or TRBV12-4, with 7 bases that match TRBD1. The V gene end was trimmed by 5 bases and the J gene end by 5 bases; junction bases not matched to a gene: 5. The length of the CDR3 is 13 residues. For the CDR3, the DNA is TGTGCCAGCAGTCGGGACAGTCAGTATGGCTACACCTTC. This gives the protein CASSRDSQYGYTF.

J is TRBJ2-1 and V is TRBV4-3; D possibly corresponds to TRBD1 (6 bases). Trimming removed 4 bases from V and 0 bases from J, with 10 bases in between. The CDR3 runs to 15 residues. Germline V gene data show CDR1 as LGHNA and CDR2 as YSLEER. The CDR3 DNA follows: TGCGCCAGCAGCCTTACAGGGACCTCCTACAATGAGCAGTTCTTC. Its protein is CASSLTGTSYNEQFF.

The V and J genes are TRBV4-1 and TRBJ1-3, with D perhaps matching TRBD1 (6 bases). Germline CDR1 reads MGHRA; CDR2 reads YSYEKL. The CDR3 has 15 amino acids. V was clipped by 0 bases and J by 2 bases, with 8 bases between them. The CDR3 DNA is TGCGCCAGCAGCCAAGATAACAGGGCTGGAAACACCATATATTTT. As protein: CASSQDNRAGNTIYF.

V gene TRBV24-1 combines with J gene TRBJ1-2; D perhaps matches TRBD1 (6 bases). Trimming cost V 5 bases and J 3 bases, with 9 bases left between them. Germline loops: CDR1 KGHDR, CDR2 SFDVKD. The CDR3 covers 13 residues. CDR3 bases: TGTGCCACCAGTGGAGACAGGTACTATGGCTACACCTTC. This translates into CATSGDRYYGYTF.

In this sample, this clone turned up a few times. The chain couples TRBV19 to TRBJ1-1; TRBD1 might be the D (5 bases). Per the germline V gene, CDR1 is LNHDA and CDR2 is SQIVND (reference sequence). The CDR3 extends over 15 amino acids. The V gene lost 6 bases and the J gene lost 0 bases, with 14 bases spanning the gap. The chain's CDR3 is CASRREGPMNTEAFF. The CDR3 nucleotides read TGTGCCAGTAGGAGGGAGGGGCCCATGAACACTGAAGCTTTCTTT.